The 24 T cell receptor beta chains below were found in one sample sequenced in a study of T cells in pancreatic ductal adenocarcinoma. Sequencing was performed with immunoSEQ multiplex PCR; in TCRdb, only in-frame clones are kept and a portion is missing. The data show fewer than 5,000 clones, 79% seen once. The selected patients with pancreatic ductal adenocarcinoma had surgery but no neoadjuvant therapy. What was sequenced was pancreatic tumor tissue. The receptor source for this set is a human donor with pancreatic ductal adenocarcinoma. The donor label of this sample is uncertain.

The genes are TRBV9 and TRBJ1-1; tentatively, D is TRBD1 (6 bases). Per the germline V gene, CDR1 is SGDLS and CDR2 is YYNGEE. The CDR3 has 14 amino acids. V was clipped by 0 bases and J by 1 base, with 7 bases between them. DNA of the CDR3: TGTGCCAGCAGCGTAGGGGGACAGAACACTGAAGCTTTCTTT. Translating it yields CASSVGGQNTEAFF. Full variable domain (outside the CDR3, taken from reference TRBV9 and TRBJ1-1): DSGVTQTPKHLITATGQRVTLRCSPRSGDLSVYWYQQSLDQGLQFLIQYYNGEERAKGNILERFSAQQFPDLHSELNLSSLELGDSALYFCASSVGGQNTEAFFGQGTRLTVV.

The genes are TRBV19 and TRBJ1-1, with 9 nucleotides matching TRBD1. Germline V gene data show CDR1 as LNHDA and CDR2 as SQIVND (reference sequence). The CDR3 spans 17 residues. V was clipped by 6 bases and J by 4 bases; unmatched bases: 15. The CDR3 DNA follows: TGTGCCAGTAGCCACGGGGACAGGGCCTGGGTGGGCACTGAAGCTTTCTTT. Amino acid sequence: CASSHGDRAWVGTEAFF.

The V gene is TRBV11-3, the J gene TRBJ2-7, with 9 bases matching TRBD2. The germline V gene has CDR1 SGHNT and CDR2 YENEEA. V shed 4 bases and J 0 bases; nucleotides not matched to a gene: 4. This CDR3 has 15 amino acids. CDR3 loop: CASSSLAGTSYEQYF. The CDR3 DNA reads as TGTGCCAGCAGCTCGCTAGCGGGGACCTCCTACGAGCAGTACTTC.

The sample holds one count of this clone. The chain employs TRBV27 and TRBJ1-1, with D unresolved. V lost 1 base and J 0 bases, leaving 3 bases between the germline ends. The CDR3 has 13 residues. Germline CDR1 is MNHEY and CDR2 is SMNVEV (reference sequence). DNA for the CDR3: TGTGCCAGCAGTTTATTCATGAACACTGAAGCTTTCTTT. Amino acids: CASSLFMNTEAFF.

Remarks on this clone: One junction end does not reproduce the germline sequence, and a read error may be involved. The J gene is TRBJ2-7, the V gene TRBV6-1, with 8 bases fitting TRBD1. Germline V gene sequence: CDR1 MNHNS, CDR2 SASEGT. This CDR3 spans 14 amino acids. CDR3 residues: CASSEVQGGYEQYF. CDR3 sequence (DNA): TGTGCCAGCAGCGAAGTACAGGGGGGATACGAGCAGTACTTC.

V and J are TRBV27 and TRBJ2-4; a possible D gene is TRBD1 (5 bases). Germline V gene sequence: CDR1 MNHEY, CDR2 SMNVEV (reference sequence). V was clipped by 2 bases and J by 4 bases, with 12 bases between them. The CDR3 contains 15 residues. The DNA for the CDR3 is TGTGCCAGCAGTTTAACAGGCCTTGGGAAAAACATTCAGTACTTC. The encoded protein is CASSLTGLGKNIQYF.

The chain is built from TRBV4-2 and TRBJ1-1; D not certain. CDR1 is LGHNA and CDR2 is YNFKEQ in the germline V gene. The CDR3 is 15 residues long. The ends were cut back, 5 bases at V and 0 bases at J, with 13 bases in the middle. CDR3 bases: TGTGCCAGCAGCTTGGGATCTCCAATGAACACTGAAGCTTTCTTT. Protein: CASSLGSPMNTEAFF.

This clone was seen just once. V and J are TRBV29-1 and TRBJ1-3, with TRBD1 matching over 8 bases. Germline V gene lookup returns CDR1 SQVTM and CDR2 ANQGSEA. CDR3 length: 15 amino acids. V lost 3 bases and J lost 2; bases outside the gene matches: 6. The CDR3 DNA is TGCAGCGTTGACGGGCAGGGGGCGCCTGGAAACACCATATATTTT. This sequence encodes CSVDGQGAPGNTIYF.

The DNA for the CDR3 is TGTGCCAGCAGCTTAGTGGTTAGCGGGTTCCCCTACGAGCAGTACTTC. This gives the protein CASSLVVSGFPYEQYF. V usage is TRBV11-2 and J usage is TRBJ2-7, with TRBD2 matching 7 bases. The CDR3 length is 16 residues. Trimming at V came to 1 base and at J to 2 bases, leaving 8 bases not matched to a gene. Looked up from germline, CDR1 is SGHAT and CDR2 is FQNNGV.

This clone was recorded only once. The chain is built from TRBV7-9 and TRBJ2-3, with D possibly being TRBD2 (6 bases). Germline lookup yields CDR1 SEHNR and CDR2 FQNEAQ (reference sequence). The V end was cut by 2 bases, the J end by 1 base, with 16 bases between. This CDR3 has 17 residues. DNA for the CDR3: TGTGCCAGCAGCTTACCGTCGGCGGGGCCAGGCACAGATACGCAGTATTTT. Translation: CASSLPSAGPGTDTQYF.

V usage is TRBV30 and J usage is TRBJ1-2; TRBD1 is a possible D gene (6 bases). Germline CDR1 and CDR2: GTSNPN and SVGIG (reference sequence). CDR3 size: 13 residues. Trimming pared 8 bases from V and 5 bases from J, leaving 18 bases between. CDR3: CALTPGQKYGYTF. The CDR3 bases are TGTGCCCTCACCCCCGGACAGAAATATGGCTACACCTTC.

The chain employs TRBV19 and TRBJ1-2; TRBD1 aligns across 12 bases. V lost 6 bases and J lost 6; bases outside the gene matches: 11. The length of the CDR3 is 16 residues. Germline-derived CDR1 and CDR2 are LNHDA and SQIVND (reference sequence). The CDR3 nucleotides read TGTGCCAGTAGGGACCGGGACAGGGGGCGTTCCGATGGCTACACCTTC. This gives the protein CASRDRDRGRSDGYTF.

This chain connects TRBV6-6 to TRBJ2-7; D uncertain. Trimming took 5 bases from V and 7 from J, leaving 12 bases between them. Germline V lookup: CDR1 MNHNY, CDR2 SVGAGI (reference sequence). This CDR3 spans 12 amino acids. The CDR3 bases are TGTGCCAGCAGTCCTAAGTCGCGAGAGCAGTACTTC. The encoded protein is CASSPKSREQYF.

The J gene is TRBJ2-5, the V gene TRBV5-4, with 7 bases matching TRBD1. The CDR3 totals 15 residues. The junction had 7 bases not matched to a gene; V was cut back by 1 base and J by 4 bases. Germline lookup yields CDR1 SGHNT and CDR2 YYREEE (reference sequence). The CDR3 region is CASSLTDRVGETQYF. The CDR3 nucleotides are TGTGCCAGCAGCTTGACCGACAGGGTGGGAGAGACCCAGTACTTC.

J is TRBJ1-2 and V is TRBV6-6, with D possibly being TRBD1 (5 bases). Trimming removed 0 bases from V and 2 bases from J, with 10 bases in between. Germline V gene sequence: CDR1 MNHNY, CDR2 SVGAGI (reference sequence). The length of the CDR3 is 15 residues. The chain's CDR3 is CASSYSQVGNYGYTF. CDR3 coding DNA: TGTGCCAGCAGTTACTCACAGGTCGGGAACTATGGCTACACCTTC.

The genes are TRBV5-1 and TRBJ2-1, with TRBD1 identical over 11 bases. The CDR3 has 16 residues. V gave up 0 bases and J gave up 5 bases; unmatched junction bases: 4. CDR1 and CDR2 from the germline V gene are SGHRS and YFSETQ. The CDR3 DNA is TGCGCCAGCAGCTTGGCTGGGACAGGGGGAAACAATGAGCAGTTCTTC. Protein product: CASSLAGTGGNNEQFF.

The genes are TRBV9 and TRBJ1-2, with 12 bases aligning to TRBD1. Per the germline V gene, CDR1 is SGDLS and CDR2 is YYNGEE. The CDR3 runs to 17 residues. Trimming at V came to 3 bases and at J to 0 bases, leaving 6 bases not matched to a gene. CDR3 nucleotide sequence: TGTGCCAGCAGCGGGGGACAGGGGGCCCTAGCTAACTATGGCTACACCTTC. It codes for CASSGGQGALANYGYTF.

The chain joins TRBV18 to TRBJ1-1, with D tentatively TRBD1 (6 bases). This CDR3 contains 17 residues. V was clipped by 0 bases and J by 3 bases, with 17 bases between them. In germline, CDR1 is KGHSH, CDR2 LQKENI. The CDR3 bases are TGTGCCAGCTCACCACCAGAGGGTACAGGGAGGGACACTGAAGCTTTCTTT. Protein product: CASSPPEGTGRDTEAFF.

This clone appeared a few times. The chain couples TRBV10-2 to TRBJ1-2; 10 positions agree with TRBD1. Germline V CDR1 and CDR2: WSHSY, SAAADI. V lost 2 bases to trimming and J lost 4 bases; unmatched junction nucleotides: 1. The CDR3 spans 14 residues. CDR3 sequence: CASSERTGGYGYTF. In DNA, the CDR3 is TGCGCCAGCAGTGAGCGGACAGGGGGCTATGGCTACACCTTC.

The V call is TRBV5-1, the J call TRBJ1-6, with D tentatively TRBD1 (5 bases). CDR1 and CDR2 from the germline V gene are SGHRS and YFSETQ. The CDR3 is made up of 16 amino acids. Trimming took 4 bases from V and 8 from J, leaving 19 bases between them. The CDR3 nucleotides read TGCGCCAGCAGCCCCCTGGGCAGGGCCGACGATTCACCCCTCCACTTT. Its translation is CASSPLGRADDSPLHF.

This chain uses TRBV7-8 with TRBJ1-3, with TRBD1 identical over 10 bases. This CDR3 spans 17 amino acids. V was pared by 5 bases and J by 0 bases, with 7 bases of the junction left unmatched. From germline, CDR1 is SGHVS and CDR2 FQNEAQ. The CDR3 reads CASSLRDRGLSGNTIYF. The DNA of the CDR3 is TGTGCCAGCAGCCTCCGGGACAGGGGTCTCTCTGGAAACACCATATATTTT.

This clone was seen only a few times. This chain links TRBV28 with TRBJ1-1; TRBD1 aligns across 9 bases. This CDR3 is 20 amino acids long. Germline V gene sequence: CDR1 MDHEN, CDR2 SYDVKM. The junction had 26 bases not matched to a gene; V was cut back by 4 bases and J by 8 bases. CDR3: CASSSTGGGGWGVGSREAFF. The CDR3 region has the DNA TGTGCCAGCAGTTCGACAGGGGGAGGTGGTTGGGGGGTGGGTAGCAGGGAAGCTTTCTTT.

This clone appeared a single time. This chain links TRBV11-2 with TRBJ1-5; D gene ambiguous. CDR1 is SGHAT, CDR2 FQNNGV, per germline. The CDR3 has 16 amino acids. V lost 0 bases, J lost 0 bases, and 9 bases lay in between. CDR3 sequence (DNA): TGTGCCAGCAGCTTAGATTCCAGACATAGCAATCAGCCCCAGCATTTT. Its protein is CASSLDSRHSNQPQHF.

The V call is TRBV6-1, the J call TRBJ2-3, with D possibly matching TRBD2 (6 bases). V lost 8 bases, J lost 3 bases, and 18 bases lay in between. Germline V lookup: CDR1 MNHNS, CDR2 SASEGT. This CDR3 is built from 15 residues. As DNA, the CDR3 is TGTGCCAGCGCTGGGGGAGGTCGGGTAACAGATACGCAGTATTTT. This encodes CASAGGGRVTDTQYF.